The T cell receptor (beta chain) described here comes from a study of T cells in Graves' hyperthyroidism and ophthalmopathy (dated by TCRdb to between 2017 and 2020). Turning to the overall study: Peripheral blood samples were taken at initial diagnosis, before any treatment was given. The study also compared thyroid tissue and blood T-cell repertoires from roughly six Graves' hyperthyroidism patients. To identify distinguishing TCR V-J signatures, a discovery cohort of about 95 patients was used, comprising some 45 with Graves' ophthalmopathy and around 57 with stable Graves' hyperthyroidism. Whether ophthalmopathy could be predicted prospectively was tested in an independent validation cohort made up of about 18 hyperthyroidism patients plus 17 patients who later progressed to ophthalmopathy. After blood sampling, hyperthyroidism patients were treated with methimazole at a starting dose of 30 mg daily, and ophthalmopathy patients were treated with high-dose intravenous methylprednisolone. The 90 or so discovery patients were randomly split 7:3 into training and test sets. According to the paper, TCR Vbeta CDR3 sequencing was carried out on over 130 peripheral blood samples, which came from 40 to 45 ophthalmopathy, approximately 78 hyperthyroidism and about 17 progressor patients.

In the ophthalmopathy patients, disease was moderately to severely active, with a Clinical Activity Score of 3 or more, a NOSPECS grade of 4 or more, and a duration of less than 3 months. Any patient with an uncontrolled infection, another autoimmune disease, pregnancy or lactation was excluded. Diagnoses were based on clinical symptoms, serum thyroxine and TRAb, thyroid ultrasound and orbital computed tomography. PBMCs were separated from 7.5 to 10 ml of fresh peripheral blood using Ficoll-Paque density gradient centrifugation. Total RNA was extracted using Trizol reagent, and RNA quality was assessed on an Agilent 2100 Bioanalyzer. Trimming costs V 5 bases and J 0 bases, and their ends lie 14 bases apart. The germline V gene supplies CDR1 SGHDN and CDR2 FVKESK. Spanning cysteine to phenylalanine, the CDR3 consists of 16 amino acids. Only the CDR3 DNA is retained, 48 bases long and in frame from the first base.

This clonotype was counted once. Its cognate antigen has yet to be identified. No clone much larger than this one lies a single base away; base qualities are absent. One read offers little support. TCR beta CDR3 regions were amplified from RNA transcripts. A first-round RT-PCR of the TCR CDR3 used the HTBI primer set with the Qiagen OneStep RT-PCR kit. A second multiplex PCR round built the libraries, followed by size selection and purification. Sequencing of the libraries was done on an Illumina HiSeq2000 using paired-end 100 bp reads. The original pipeline was this. SOAPnuke was used to process the raw data, with reads discarded if the reads contained adapters or uncalled bases, had a mean Phred below 15, or lacked an exact constant-primer or identifier match. COPE v1.2.5 was used to merge high-quality paired reads, and clonotypes were defined as unique nucleotide sequences. MiTCR v1.1 was used to align the clonotypes against IMGT TRBV, TRBD and TRBJ reference segments. Only V-J combinations with frequency above 0.0001, covering approximately 99% of repertoires, were analysed. The TCS score was defined as the ratio of F50 (clonal expansion) to E x V (chaos), calculated using BLOSUM62-based TCRdist between CDR3 peptides within each V-J. Welch's t-statistics and random forest reduced approximately 520 V-J features to 10 to 15, which were used in a naive Bayes classifier (R e1071). TCRdb itself trimmed the public reads at Q25 with fastp, ran MiXCR and retained productive beta chains. Identical CDR3 proteins give one entry, which carries the most common genes and DNA. TCRdb assigned the V and J calls; the authors' analysis was not used. A total of about 640,000 distinct CDR3 sequences appear in this sample, about a fifth of them only once. 34% of the sample goes to the ten largest clones.

General study outcomes and caveats: A 13 V-J signature model separated ophthalmopathy from stable hyperthyroidism, with roughly 88% sensitivity and roughly 81% specificity in cross-validation and 80%/75% in testing. Most expanded thyroid clonotypes (frequency above 0.001) were also detected in blood, a finding suggesting that blood repertoires may reflect thyroid immune responses. In validation, the model predicted progression to ophthalmopathy a median of around six months before onset, with roughly 68% sensitivity and 72.22% specificity. Sample size was not statistically predetermined, and blinding of investigators to group allocation was not performed.

The sequence was obtained from a man aged 25-40 years with Graves' ophthalmopathy. Material for sequencing was blood. The receptor chain draws on TRBV14 and TRBJ2-1; the D region possibly corresponds to TRBD1 (5 bases align). The CDR3 corresponds to CASSSLRASSYNEQFF. The DNA sequence is TGTGCCAGCAGCTCCCTCAGGGCGAGCTCCTACAATGAGCAGTTCTTC.